A selection of T cell receptor beta chains follows, all from one sample in a study of T cell repertoires in cytomegalovirus infection. What these receptors recognize is not known. TCRdb passed the reads through MiXCR, listing each CDR3 protein once. In the table there are about 770,000 distinct CDR3 sequences, almost 30% of which are singletons. This specimen was cultured CD8+ T cells from PBMCs, taken from culture after CMV antigen stimulation. Receptor source: a human donor in good health (CMV status not recorded). Some clones in this sample may be carry-over from other donors' samples. Each CDR3 is given with its conserved first and last residue. The D gene is left open where the match is weak. A clone size is listed for some rows: how often the clone was seen (once, few, many), or a class if it is expanded.

>TRBJ1-5|-|-|TRBV7-9
CASSLASWDIGQPQHF
TGTGCCAGCAGCTTAGCTTCGTGGGACATAGGTCAGCCCCAGCATTTT
>TRBJ2-3|-|TRBD2|TRBV2
CASSELAVTDTQYF
TGTGCCAGCAGTGAACTAGCGGTCACAGATACGCAGTATTTT
>TRBJ1-2|-|-|TRBV19
CASSWGQTNYGYTF
TGTGCCAGTAGCTGGGGGCAGACTAACTATGGCTACACCTTC
>TRBJ2-2|-|-|TRBV11-3
CASSLGFFRGDTGELFF
TGTGCCAGCAGCTTAGGATTCTTCCGGGGAGACACCGGGGAGCTGTTTTTT
>TRBJ2-3|few|TRBD1|TRBV6-1
CASTGTASSTDTQYF
TGTGCCAGCACGGGGACAGCCTCTAGCACAGATACGCAGTATTTT
>TRBJ2-1|few|-|TRBV24-1
CATMEKGVGGNEQFF
TGTGCCACCATGGAAAAGGGCGTGGGGGGTAATGAGCAGTTCTTC
>TRBJ1-4|-|-|TRBV27
CASSISGATNEKLFF
TGTGCCAGCAGTATCTCAGGTGCAACTAATGAAAAACTGTTTTTT
>TRBJ2-5|few|TRBD2|TRBV25-1
CASVLSGEETQYF
TGTGCCAGCGTACTGAGCGGGGAAGAGACCCAGTACTTC
>TRBJ1-1|-|-|TRBV6-5
CASSYSIGRFDTEAFF
TGTGCCAGCAGTTACTCGATAGGGCGGTTCGACACTGAAGCTTTCTTT
>TRBJ2-3|few|-|TRBV19
CASTPGQGKGDTQYF
TGTGCCAGTACCCCGGGGCAGGGAAAGGGAGATACGCAGTATTTT
>TRBJ2-7|-|-|TRBV9
CASSVQDMTEQYF
TGTGCCAGCAGCGTGCAGGACATGACCGAGCAGTACTTC
>TRBJ2-5|-|-|TRBV7-2
CASSSLPDQYF
TGTGCCAGCAGCTCATTACCAGACCAGTACTTC
>TRBJ2-7|few|-|TRBV19
CASSIRDKVSYEQYF
TGTGCCAGTAGTATAAGGGACAAGGTGAGCTACGAGCAGTACTTC
>TRBJ1-5|-|-|TRBV6-2/TRBV6-3
CASSSNRVQLQHF
TGTGCCAGCAGTTCGAACAGGGTCCAGCTCCAGCATTTT
>TRBJ2-7|-|-|TRBV19
CASGFMGVHEQYF
TGTGCCAGTGGCTTTATGGGGGTTCACGAGCAGTACTTC
>TRBJ2-3|-|TRBD2|TRBV27
CASSLSGLAGGFTDTQYF
TGTGCCAGCAGTTTATCGGGACTAGCGGGGGGGTTCACAGATACGCAGTATTTT
>TRBJ1-1|few|-|TRBV9
CASSVNSREKAFF
TGTGCCAGCAGCGTAAATTCAAGGGAAAAAGCTTTCTTT
>TRBJ2-1|-|-|TRBV4-3
CASSQFASFSYNEQFF
TGCGCCAGCAGCCAATTTGCCTCGTTTTCCTACAATGAGCAGTTCTTC
>TRBJ2-1|few|TRBD1|TRBV2
CASLPIIRDSVGNEQFF
TGTGCCAGCCTTCCCATAATCAGGGACAGTGTGGGGAATGAGCAGTTCTTC
>TRBJ2-5|-|TRBD1|TRBV9
CASSGGDRGPPDYF
TGTGCCAGCAGCGGGGGGGACAGGGGGCCCCCAGATTACTTC
>TRBJ1-2|-|-|TRBV27
CASRYNRDFDGYTF
TGTGCCAGCAGATACAACAGGGATTTTGATGGCTACACCTTC
>TRBJ2-3|-|-|TRBV20-1
CSATESGLTTDTQYF
TGCAGTGCTACCGAGTCGGGCCTGACGACAGATACGCAGTATTTT
>TRBJ2-1|few|TRBD2|TRBV7-2
CASSLRSGGTRGTYNEQFF
TGTGCCAGCAGCTTGCGTAGCGGGGGGACAAGAGGGACCTACAATGAGCAGTTCTTC
>TRBJ1-5|-|-|TRBV10-3
CAISESVAQPQRF
TGTGCCATCAGTGAGTCGGTGGCTCAGCCCCAGCGTTTT
>TRBJ1-5|-|-|TRBV16
CASSQSVASNQPQHF
TGTGCCAGCAGCCAATCGGTGGCGAGCAATCAGCCCCAGCATTTT
>TRBJ1-2|few|-|TRBV12-3/TRBV12-4
CASSLGAEQDF
TGTGCCAGCAGTTTAGGGGCAGAGCAAGACTTC
>TRBJ2-1|many|TRBD2|TRBV7-8
CASSLDFGLANNEQFF
TGTGCCAGCAGCTTAGATTTCGGACTAGCGAACAATGAGCAGTTCTTC
>TRBJ2-1|-|-|TRBV4-1
CASSLEGEGSYNEQFF
TGCGCCAGCAGCCTGGAGGGCGAGGGCTCCTACAATGAGCAGTTCTTC
>TRBJ2-3|many|TRBD1|TRBV7-6
CASSSGQGVQYTQYF
TGTGCCAGCAGCTCGGGACAGGGAGTACAATATACGCAGTATTTT
>TRBJ2-3|-|TRBD2|TRBV7-2
CASSLTGKRGGLDTQYF
TGTGCCAGCAGCTTAACGGGAAAGCGGGGGGGTCTAGATACGCAGTATTTT
>TRBJ2-7|-|-|TRBV12-5
CASGDRYFSSYEQYF
TGTGCTAGTGGAGACAGGTACTTCAGCTCCTACGAGCAGTACTTC
>TRBJ1-3|many|-|TRBV10-3
CAISSDVNGNTIYF
TGTGCCATCAGCAGCGACGTGAATGGAAACACCATATATTTT
>TRBJ1-1|-|TRBD1|TRBV27
CASSYGTGYTEAFF
TGTGCCAGCAGTTATGGGACAGGGTACACTGAAGCTTTCTTT
>TRBJ1-5|few|-|TRBV12-3/TRBV12-4
CASSGSANQPQHF
TGTGCCAGCAGTGGATCCGCCAATCAGCCCCAGCATTTT
>TRBJ1-1|-|-|TRBV4-3
CASSQAKVGGTEAFF
TGCGCCAGCAGCCAAGCCAAGGTTGGGGGGACTGAAGCTTTCTTT
>TRBJ1-5|few|TRBD1|TRBV7-8
CASSLGQGEGQPQHF
TGTGCCAGCAGCTTGGGACAGGGTGAGGGTCAGCCCCAGCATTTT
>TRBJ2-1|few|-|TRBV27
CASSPSFQRFYNEQFF
TGTGCCAGCAGTCCCAGTTTCCAGCGCTTCTACAATGAGCAGTTCTTC
>TRBJ1-1|few|TRBD1|TRBV20-1
CSADWTGRAFF
TGCAGTGCTGATTGGACAGGGCGGGCTTTCTTT
>TRBJ1-2|many|TRBD1|TRBV7-2
CASSLTGTGANYGYTF
TGTGCCAGCAGCTTAACCGGGACAGGGGCTAACTATGGCTACACCTTC
>TRBJ1-4|few|-|TRBV6-6
CASSYLRQSTNEKLFF
TGTGCCAGCAGTTACCTCCGACAGTCAACTAATGAAAAACTGTTTTTT
>TRBJ2-6|few|TRBD2|TRBV7-6
CASSRRTSGGGSGANVLTF
TGTGCCAGCAGCCGGCGGACTAGCGGGGGGGGCTCTGGGGCCAACGTCCTGACTTTC
>TRBJ1-2|few|TRBD1|TRBV7-9
CASSWKQGQYGYTF
TGTGCCAGCAGCTGGAAACAGGGACAGTATGGCTACACCTTC
>TRBJ1-1|many|-|TRBV12-3/TRBV12-4
CASSSLLSGGTEAFF
TGTGCCAGCAGTTCACTCCTCAGCGGGGGTACTGAAGCTTTCTTT
>TRBJ2-1|-|-|TRBV5-1
CASSLTDFNAASSYNEQFF
TGCGCCAGCAGCCTGACGGACTTCAACGCCGCGAGCTCCTACAATGAGCAGTTCTTC
>TRBJ1-5|-|-|TRBV10-2
CASSEEKGVVNQPQHF
TGCGCCAGCAGTGAAGAAAAAGGGGTTGTCAATCAGCCCCAGCATTTT
>TRBJ1-2|-|-|TRBV7-8
CASSLGSADGYTF
TGTGCCAGCAGCCTGGGATCCGCGGATGGCTACACCTTC
>TRBJ2-7|-|TRBD1|TRBV20-1
CSAPLGQGASYEQYF
TGCAGTGCTCCACTGGGACAGGGGGCTTCCTACGAGCAGTACTTC
>TRBJ2-1|-|TRBD1|TRBV7-6
CTIHRALRRKPGQGFNEQFF
TGTACCATCCACAGGGCCCTTCGGCGGAAACCGGGACAGGGGTTCAACGAGCAGTTCTTC